This record covers a single TCR beta chain. Its antigen is not identified. This sample is drawn from a study of cytomegalovirus exposure and HLA in healthy donors. The CDR3 sequence is 16 residues long. Trimming at V came to 3 bases and at J to 4 bases, leaving 9 bases not matched to a gene. CDR1 is SGDLS and CDR2 is YYNGEE in the germline V gene. Study results and limitations: Among TCR beta chains of equal frequency, HLA-associated ones were more clonally expanded in a later analysis. Analyzed later, association rates of TCRs varied across HLA loci, with DRB1 most and HLA-C fewest. The study flagged some 180 TCR beta chains as cytomegalovirus-associated.

PCR employed 60 Vbeta and 13 Jbeta primers. As handled by the study authors: A later analysis counted approximately 88 million unique TCR beta chains, 10 million to 12 million shared. Here immunoSEQ multiplex PCR was the method, and the copy in TCRdb shows in-frame clones only, minus some. The D gene and trimming were derived from the DNA, and the V and J assignments and clone size from that table. The table has roughly 150,000 clones, 82% seen once. The chain uses TRBV9 and TRBJ2-3; TRBD2 matches at 9 bases. This TCR derives from a woman in her 50s in good health and CMV-seropositive. The sample taken for sequencing was PBMCs. CDR3 in DNA: TGTGCCAGCAGCGCTTACCTGCGGGGGGGCCCAGATACGCAGTATTTT. This encodes CASSAYLRGGPDTQYF.